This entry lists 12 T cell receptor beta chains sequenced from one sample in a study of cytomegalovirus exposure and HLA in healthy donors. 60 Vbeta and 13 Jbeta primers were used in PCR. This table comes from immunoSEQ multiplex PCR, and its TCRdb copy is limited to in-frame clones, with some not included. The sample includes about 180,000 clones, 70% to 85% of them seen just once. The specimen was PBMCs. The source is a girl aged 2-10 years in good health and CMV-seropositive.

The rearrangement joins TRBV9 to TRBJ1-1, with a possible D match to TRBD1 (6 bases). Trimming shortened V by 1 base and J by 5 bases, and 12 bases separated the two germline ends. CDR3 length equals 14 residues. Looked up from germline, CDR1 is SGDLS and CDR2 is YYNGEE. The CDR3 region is CASSVNRAGTEAFF. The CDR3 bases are TGTGCCAGCAGCGTAAACAGGGCTGGAACTGAAGCTTTCTTT.

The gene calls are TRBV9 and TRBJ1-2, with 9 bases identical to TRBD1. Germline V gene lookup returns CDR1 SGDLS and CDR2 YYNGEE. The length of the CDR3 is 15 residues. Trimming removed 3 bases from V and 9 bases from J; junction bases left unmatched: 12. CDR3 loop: CASSDPQGQGTSYTF. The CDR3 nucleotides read TGTGCCAGCAGCGATCCCCAGGGACAGGGTACAAGCTACACCTTC.

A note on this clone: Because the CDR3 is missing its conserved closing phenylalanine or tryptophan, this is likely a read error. CDR3 sequence (DNA): TGTGCCAGCAGCTTGGCTCTAGGGGAACAGGGGGGCTACACCCTC. It codes for CASSLALGEQGGYTL. The rearrangement joins TRBV5-6 to TRBJ1-2; 7 nucleotides line up with TRBD1. Losses at the gene ends were 0 bases for V and 8 bases for J; bases not matched to a gene: 10. There are 15 residues in the CDR3. Germline assignment: CDR1 SGHDT and CDR2 YYEEEE.

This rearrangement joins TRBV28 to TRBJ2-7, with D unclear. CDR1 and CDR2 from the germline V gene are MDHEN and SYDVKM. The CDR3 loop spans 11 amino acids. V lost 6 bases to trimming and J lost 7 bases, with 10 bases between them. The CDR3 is CASSPPPEQYF. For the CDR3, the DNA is TGTGCCAGCAGCCCCCCCCCTGAGCAGTACTTC. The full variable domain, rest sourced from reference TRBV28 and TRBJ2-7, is DVKVTQSSRYLVKRTGEKVFLECVQDMDHENMFWYRQDPGLGLRLIYFSYDVKMKEKGDIPEGYSVSREKKERFSLILESASTNQTSMYLCASSPPPEQYFGPGTRLTVT.

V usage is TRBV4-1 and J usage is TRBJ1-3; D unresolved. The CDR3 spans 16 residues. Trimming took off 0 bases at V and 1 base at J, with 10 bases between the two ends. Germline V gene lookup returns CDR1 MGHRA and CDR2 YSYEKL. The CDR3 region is CASSQDSFMSGNTIYF. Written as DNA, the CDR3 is TGCGCCAGCAGCCAAGACAGTTTCATGTCTGGAAACACCATATATTTT.

CDR3 in amino acids: CASSKIISMQGGLEDYNSPLHF. Here the CDR3 DNA reads TGTGCCAGCAGCAAAATCATTAGTATGCAGGGGGGACTAGAAGACTATAATTCACCCCTCCACTTT. V gene TRBV21-1 combines with J gene TRBJ1-6. TRBV21-1 is flagged as a pseudogene. This CDR3 has 22 residues.

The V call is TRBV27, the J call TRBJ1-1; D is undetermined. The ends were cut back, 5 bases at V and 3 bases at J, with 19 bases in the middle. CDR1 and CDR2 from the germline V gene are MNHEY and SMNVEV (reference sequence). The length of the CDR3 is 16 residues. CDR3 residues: CASSKSSHPVDTEAFF. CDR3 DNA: TGTGCCAGCAGTAAGTCCTCCCACCCGGTGGACACTGAAGCTTTCTTT.

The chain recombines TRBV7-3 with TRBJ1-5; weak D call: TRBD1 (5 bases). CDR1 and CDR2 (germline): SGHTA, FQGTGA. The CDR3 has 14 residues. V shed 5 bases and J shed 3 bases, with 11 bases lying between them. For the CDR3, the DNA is TGTGCCAGCAGCGATGACAGAATCAATCAGCCCCAGCATTTT. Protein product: CASSDDRINQPQHF.

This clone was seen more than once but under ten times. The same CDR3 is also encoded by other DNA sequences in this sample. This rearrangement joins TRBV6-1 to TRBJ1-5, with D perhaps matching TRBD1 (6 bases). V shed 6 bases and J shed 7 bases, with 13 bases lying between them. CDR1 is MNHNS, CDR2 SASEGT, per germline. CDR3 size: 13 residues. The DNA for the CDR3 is TGTGCCAGCAGCCCGGGACAACTCCAGCCCCAGCATTTT. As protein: CASSPGQLQPQHF.

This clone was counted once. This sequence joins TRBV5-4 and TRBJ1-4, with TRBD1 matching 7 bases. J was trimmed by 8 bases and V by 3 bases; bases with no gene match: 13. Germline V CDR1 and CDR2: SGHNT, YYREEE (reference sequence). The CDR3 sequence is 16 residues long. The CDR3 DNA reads TGTGCCAGCAGCTATGGCCCCCCAGGGGGTAAAGAAAAACTGTTTTTT. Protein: CASSYGPPGGKEKLFF.

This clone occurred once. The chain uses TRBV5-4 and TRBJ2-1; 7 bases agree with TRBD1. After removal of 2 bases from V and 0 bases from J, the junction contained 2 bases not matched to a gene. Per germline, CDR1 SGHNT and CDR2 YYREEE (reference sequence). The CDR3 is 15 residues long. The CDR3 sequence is CASSLRTGSYNEQFF. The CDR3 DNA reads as TGTGCCAGCAGCTTAAGGACAGGCTCCTACAATGAGCAGTTCTTC. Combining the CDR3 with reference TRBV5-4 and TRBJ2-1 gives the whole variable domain ETGVTQSPTHLIKTRGQQVTLRCSSQSGHNTVSWYQQALGQGPQFIFQYYREEENGRGNFPPRFSGLQFPNYSSELNVNALELDDSALYLCASSLRTGSYNEQFFGPGTRLTVL.

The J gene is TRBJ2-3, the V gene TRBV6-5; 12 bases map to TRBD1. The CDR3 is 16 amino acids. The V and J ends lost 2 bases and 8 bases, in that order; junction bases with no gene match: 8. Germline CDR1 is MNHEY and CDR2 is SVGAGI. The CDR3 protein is CASSYGMGQGAGTQYF. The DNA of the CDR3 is TGTGCCAGCAGTTACGGGATGGGACAGGGGGCGGGTACGCAGTATTTT.